This is a list of T cell receptor beta chains from one sample in a study of blood T cell repertoires in COVID-19. The data were produced by immunoSEQ multiplex PCR, yet TCRdb's version contains in-frame clones alone and is incomplete. The sample consists of roughly 200,000 clones, 90% of them appearing once. Sequencing used peripheral blood. The origin of the receptors is a man between 50 and 59 years old with acute or convalescent COVID-19. Both conserved end residues are part of each CDR3. Clone size is given for some rows only: seen once, a few or many times, or a class if the clone is expanded.

- 15 TRBJ2-2 TRBV7-9 CASYPVGQPTGELFF
- 16 TRBJ2-3 TRBV24-1 CATSDASGEYTDTQYF
- 14 TRBJ2-5 TRBV5-4 CASSLAQVEETQYF
once 15 TRBJ2-7 TRBV9 CASSVGDAGGYEQYF
- 15 TRBJ1-5 TRBV2 CASSWEGHSNQPQHF
- 16 TRBJ2-1 TRBV10-3 CAISGLAGGNINEQFF
- 15 TRBJ1-2 TRBV3-1/TRBV3-2 CASSQTPPGGFGYTF
once 14 TRBJ2-1 TRBV29-1 CSAAGRAGGDEQFF
- 14 TRBJ2-2 TRBV10-1 CATKAAGNTGELFF
- 15 TRBJ2-1 TRBV18 CASSPGLDSYNEQFF
- 14 TRBJ1-1 TRBV27 CASSPGQPNTEAFF
- 18 TRBJ2-1 TRBV24-1 CATSEPTPGLNSYNEQFF
- 17 TRBJ2-2 TRBV4-2 CASSQDFDGRRTGELFF
- 15 TRBJ2-1 TRBV30 CAQLPPTQRGNEQFF
- 15 TRBJ1-2 TRBV4-3 CASSRKGGDNYGYTF